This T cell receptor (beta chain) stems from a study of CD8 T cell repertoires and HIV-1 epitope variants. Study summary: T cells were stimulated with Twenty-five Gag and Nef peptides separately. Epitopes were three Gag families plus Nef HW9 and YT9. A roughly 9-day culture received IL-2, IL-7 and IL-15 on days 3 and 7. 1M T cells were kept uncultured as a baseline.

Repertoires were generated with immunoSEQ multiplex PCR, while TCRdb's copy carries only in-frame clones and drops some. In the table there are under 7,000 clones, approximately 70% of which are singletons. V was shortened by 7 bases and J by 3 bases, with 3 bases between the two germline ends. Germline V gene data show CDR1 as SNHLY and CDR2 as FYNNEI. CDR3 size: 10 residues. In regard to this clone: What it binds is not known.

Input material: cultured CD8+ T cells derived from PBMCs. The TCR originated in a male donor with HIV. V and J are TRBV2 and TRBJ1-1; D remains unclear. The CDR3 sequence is CASTHTEAFF. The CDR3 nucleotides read TGTGCCAGCACCCACACTGAAGCTTTCTTT.